This TCR beta chain was profiled in a study of blood T cells in healthy people across ages. Study-wide findings and caveats: Diversity figures based on one million T cells were deemed too low.

Peripheral blood from each donor was collected in a volume of approximately 10 milliliters. The amount of total RNA extracted per sample was at least 5.5 micrograms. The CDR3 is 16 residues long. Germline V CDR1 and CDR2: SGHAT, FQNNGV. V lost 0 bases, J lost 2 bases, and 13 bases lay in between. For this clonotype: Antigen unknown.

The authors ran a second PCR of 7 to 11 cycles using a sample-barcoded 5' primer and a J-beta primer mix. Researchers report that a template-switch adaptor with 12 random nucleotides tagged each cDNA molecule. In TCRdb, the 5' RACE reads were re-called with MiXCR into one record per CDR3 protein. The sample has about 680,000 distinct CDR3 sequences; more than 40% are singletons. Specimen: blood. V and J are TRBV11-2 and TRBJ2-5; maybe TRBD2 (5 bases). The receptor's source is a woman aged 60-75 years in good health. The CDR3 protein is CASSLEWQRKQETQYF. Here the CDR3 DNA reads TGTGCCAGCAGCTTAGAATGGCAGCGGAAGCAAGAGACCCAGTACTTC.